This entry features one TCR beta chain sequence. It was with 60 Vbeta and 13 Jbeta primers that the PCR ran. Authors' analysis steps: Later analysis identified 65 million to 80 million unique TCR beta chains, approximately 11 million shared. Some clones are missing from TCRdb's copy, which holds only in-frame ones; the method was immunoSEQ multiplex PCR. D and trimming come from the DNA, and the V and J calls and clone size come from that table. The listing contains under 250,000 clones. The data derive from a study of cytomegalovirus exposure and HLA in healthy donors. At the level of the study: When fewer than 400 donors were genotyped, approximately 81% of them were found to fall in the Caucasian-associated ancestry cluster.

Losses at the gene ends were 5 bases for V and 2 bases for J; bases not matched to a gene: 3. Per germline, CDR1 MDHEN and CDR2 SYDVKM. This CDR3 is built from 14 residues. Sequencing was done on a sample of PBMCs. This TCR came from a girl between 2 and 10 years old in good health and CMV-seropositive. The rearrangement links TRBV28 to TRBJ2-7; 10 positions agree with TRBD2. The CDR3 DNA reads TGTGCCAGCAGTCAGCTAGCGGGAGCCTACGAGCAGTACTTC. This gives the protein CASSQLAGAYEQYF.